One sample yielded the 8 T cell receptor beta chains listed below, sequenced in a study of CD8+ T cells in alopecia areata. The treatment: oral pan-JAK inhibitor, 5-10 mg twice daily. Extracted RNA was reverse transcribed, and the resulting cDNA served as sequencing template. TCRdb's table, derived via immunoSEQ multiplex PCR, lists solely in-frame clones and lacks some. The sample carries hundreds of thousands of clones, 50% to 75% recorded once. The source was CD4+ T cells sorted from blood, collected around week 54, from a patient treated with tofacitinib. These receptors all come from a human donor with alopecia areata.

The J gene is TRBJ2-4, the V gene TRBV30, with D uncertain. The CDR3 sequence is 16 residues long. CDR1 is GTSNPN, CDR2 SVGIG, per germline (reference sequence). V lost 0 bases, J lost 0 bases, and 12 bases lay in between. CDR3: CAWSVGQSLAKNIQYF. In DNA form, the CDR3 reads TGTGCCTGGAGTGTAGGGCAGTCACTAGCCAAAAACATTCAGTACTTC. The full variable domain, its missing parts supplied by reference TRBV30 and TRBJ2-4, is SQTIHQWPATLVQPVGSPLSLECTVEGTSNPNLYWYRQAAGRGLQLLFYSVGIGQISSEVPQNLSASRPQDRQFILSSKKLLLSDSGFYLCAWSVGQSLAKNIQYFGAGTRLSVL.

This clone was seen only a few times. The same CDR3 can be traced to other DNA sequences in this sample. The rearrangement uses TRBV2 and TRBJ1-6; D unresolved. V was trimmed by 9 bases and J by 7 bases, leaving 10 bases between them. The CDR3 is made up of 12 amino acids. Germline V gene sequence: CDR1 SNHLY, CDR2 FYNNEI. For the CDR3, the DNA is TGTGCCAGTAGAGGGAGCAATTCACCCCTCCACTTT. Amino acid sequence: CASRGSNSPLHF.

The chain employs TRBV30 and TRBJ1-1; D unclear. This CDR3 region has 12 residues. Germline V lookup: CDR1 GTSNPN, CDR2 SVGIG (reference sequence). V was cut by 0 bases and J by 5 bases, with 7 bases left in between. CDR3 sequence reads: CAWSVTRTEAFF. DNA for the CDR3: TGTGCCTGGAGTGTTACCAGGACTGAAGCTTTCTTT.

The chain has TRBV29-1 and TRBJ1-5, with D perhaps TRBD1 (5 bases). CDR3 size: 13 residues. Trimming stripped 1 base from V and 7 bases from J, with 11 bases between. The germline V gene has CDR1 SQVTM and CDR2 ANQGSEA. CDR3 sequence (DNA): TGCAGCGTTGAAGGGCAGGGAGGGCAGCCCCAGCATTTT. Amino acids: CSVEGQGGQPQHF.

This sequence joins TRBV18 and TRBJ2-7, with D unclear. CDR1 and CDR2 (germline): KGHSH, LQKENI. With 0 bases removed from V and 7 bases from J, the gap between germline ends came to 13 bases. The CDR3 is 14 residues long. The CDR3 region is CASSPPVDYGEQYF. The CDR3 coding sequence is TGTGCCAGCTCACCACCGGTGGATTATGGGGAGCAGTACTTC.

The chain has TRBV29-1 and TRBJ2-7, with unresolved D. Trimming shortened V by 7 bases and J by 0 bases, and 10 bases separated the two germline ends. The CDR3 covers 12 residues. Germline CDR1 SQVTM, CDR2 ANQGSEA. CDR3 in amino acids: CSASRSSYEQYF. The DNA for the CDR3 is TGCAGCGCGAGTAGGTCCTCCTACGAGCAGTACTTC.

V gene TRBV6-1 combines with J gene TRBJ2-3; D is possibly TRBD2 (5 bases). This CDR3 has 14 amino acids. Trimming left V 6 bases short and J 11 bases short, with 21 bases between. The V gene's germline CDR1 is MNHNS and CDR2 SASEGT. CDR3 residues: CASRRDTTEGRQYF. The CDR3 DNA reads as TGTGCCAGCAGGAGAGACACGACCGAAGGGAGGCAGTATTTT.

This clone was seen only a few times. The chain is built from TRBV5-4 and TRBJ2-5; 9 bases are a match to TRBD1. Germline V lookup: CDR1 SGHNT, CDR2 YYREEE (reference sequence). The CDR3 sequence is 14 residues long. V lost 4 bases, J lost 5 bases, and 6 bases stayed unmatched. CDR3 protein: CASSHGQGRETQYF. CDR3 nucleotide sequence: TGTGCCAGCAGCCACGGACAGGGGCGGGAGACCCAGTACTTC.